These T cell receptor beta chains were read from a single sample in a study of blood T cell repertoires in COVID-19. Some clones are missing from TCRdb's copy, which holds only in-frame ones; the method was immunoSEQ multiplex PCR. The repertoire has roughly 150,000 clones, roughly 93% of them found once; the top ten carry roughly 5%. The sample taken for sequencing was peripheral blood. Receptors originate from a man aged 18 to 29 with COVID-19, enrolled during active disease. Both conserved end residues are part of each CDR3.

V gene	CDR3 length	J gene	CDR3 protein
TRBV10-3	14	TRBJ1-2	CAISDGQTNYGYTF
TRBV9	17	TRBJ2-7	CASSPPGLAGGSYEQYF
TRBV11-2	15	TRBJ1-6	CASSPLIQNNSPLHF
TRBV2	15	TRBJ1-1	CASRNNQRGITEAFF
TRBV2	15	TRBJ1-6	CASIRSGNYNSPLHF
TRBV4-3	15	TRBJ2-1	CASSQEGTGNNEQFF
TRBV5-1	14	TRBJ1-4	CASSFQGANEKLFF
TRBV6-5	13	TRBJ1-5	CASADFQGQPQHF
TRBV13	13	TRBJ2-7	CASSLEREAPGNF
TRBV9	14	TRBJ2-7	CASSVSGQMDEQYF
TRBV30	13	TRBJ1-1	CAWSPGGRAEAFF
TRBV21-1	15	TRBJ2-7	CASKRVQGGDYEQYF
TRBV27	16	TRBJ2-3	CASSSLAGGATDTQYF
TRBV25-1	18	TRBJ2-2	CASSDLSGRASSTGELFF
TRBV13	16	TRBJ2-2	CASSLGSGGPGGELFF
TRBV3-1/TRBV3-2	16	TRBJ1-4	CASSQGRTGLNEKLLF
TRBV5-6	14	TRBJ2-5	CASSSGGLQETQYF
TRBV18	14	TRBJ2-7	CASSPNRDSYEQYF
TRBV30	11	TRBJ2-1	CAWSQDSEQFF
TRBV15	15	TRBJ2-1	CATTAWETQNNEQFF
TRBV6-5	15	TRBJ1-1	CASSPQDREITEAFF
TRBV6-5	15	TRBJ2-7	CASGGTSGLSYEQYF
TRBV12-3/TRBV12-4	13	TRBJ1-1	CASSLGRYTEAFF
TRBV5-4	16	TRBJ2-3	CASRMTLARGTDTQYF
TRBV5-1	15	TRBJ1-4	CASSLGGQGNEKLLF
TRBV3-1/TRBV3-2	13	TRBJ2-7	CASSQTPLNEQYF
TRBV28	19	TRBJ1-5	CASSLSDPGQVFRNQPQHF
TRBV12-3/TRBV12-4	12	TRBJ1-3	CASSYRVHTIYF
TRBV6-5	15	TRBJ2-3	CASSRGGQGTDTQYF
TRBV25-1	13	TRBJ1-3	CASMVSSGNTIYF
TRBV19	18	TRBJ2-2	CASSIAPAGGYVTGELFF
TRBV18	16	TRBJ2-1	CASSPRLAGGHDEQFF
TRBV7-9	16	TRBJ1-2	CASSSRTGGANYGYTF
TRBV28	15	TRBJ2-1	CATRGLAGAMNEQFF
TRBV11-2	13	TRBJ2-2	CASSFRGTGELFF
TRBV4-1	16	TRBJ1-1	CASAGTGLSSETEAFF
TRBV9	15	TRBJ2-1	CASSVGSSPGNEQFF
TRBV15	15	TRBJ1-3	CATSLRGTSGNTIYF
TRBV18	14	TRBJ2-7	CASSPSRGRDEQYF
TRBV14	15	TRBJ2-7	CASSHRTSGTYEQYF
TRBV29-1	14	TRBJ2-1	CSVGGGSSYNEQFF
TRBV6-1	14	TRBJ1-2	CASSERTGRSGYTF